One and the same sample provided the 29 T cell receptor beta chains below, sequenced in a study of regulatory T cells in long-lasting Graves disease. The authors built TCR beta libraries using iRepertoire HTBI primers and Arm-PCR of CDR3 regions. TCRdb used MiXCR to reprocess the multiplex PCR reads, holding one entry per CDR3 protein. The table includes 350,000 to 450,000 distinct CDR3 sequences, about 12% detected once. The time point is: newly diagnosed GD, antithyroid drugs for less than 3 months. Scientists built the TCR library using RNA that was extracted from PBMCs. These same records also appear under a second study, on T cells in Graves' hyperthyroidism and ophthalmopathy.

The input for sequencing was peripheral blood mononuclear cells (PBMCs), taken at new diagnosis, from a patient treated with antithyroid drugs. The receptors come from a woman aged 18 to 35 with Graves disease.

Details on this clonotype: At one boundary the junction diverges from the germline segment, which might be a read error. CDR3 in DNA: TGTGCTAGCAGGGACGGGAACACCGGGGAGCTGTTTTTT. Amino acids: CASRDGNTGELFF. This chain uses TRBV7-7 with TRBJ2-2; D is perhaps TRBD1 or TRBD2 (5 bases each). The CDR3 runs 13 residues. Germline loops: CDR1 SSHAT, CDR2 FNYEAQ (reference sequence).

There are a few counts of this clonotype. CDR3 coding DNA: TGCAGCCCACCTCCCAGGGGACTCAAAATTAAGTATGGCTACACCTTC. Translated: CSPPPRGLKIKYGYTF. The chain joins TRBV29-1 to TRBJ1-2; tentative D call: TRBD1 (6 bases). This CDR3 comprises 16 residues. Germline V lookup: CDR1 SQVTM, CDR2 ANQGSEA. Trimming pared 8 bases from V and 5 bases from J, leaving 27 bases between. The whole variable domain, filled in from reference TRBV29-1 and TRBJ1-2, reads SAVISQKPSRDICQRGTSLTIQCQVDSQVTMMFWYRQQPGQSLTLIATANQGSEATYESGFVIDKFPISRPNLTFSTLTVSNMSPEDSSIYLCSPPPRGLKIKYGYTFGSGTRLTVV.

This clonotype was counted many times. The CDR3 sequence is CATSRIGHGYNEQFF. The CDR3 bases are TGTGCCACCAGCAGGATTGGCCACGGGTACAATGAGCAGTTCTTC. V and J are TRBV15 and TRBJ2-1; D gene ambiguous. Trimming cost V 3 bases and J 4 bases, with 13 bases left between them. CDR1 LNHNV and CDR2 YYDKDF come from the germline V gene (reference sequence). CDR3 length equals 15 residues.

Remarks on this clonotype: One end of the junction fails to match germline, which may point to a read error. The genes are TRBV11-1 and TRBJ2-5, with no clear D. CDR1 is SGHAT, CDR2 FQDESV, per germline (reference sequence). This CDR3 region has 13 residues. In nucleotides, the CDR3 is TGTGCCAGCAGCTTAGCCCTACAAGAGGCCCAGTACTTC. Translated: CASSLALQEAQYF.

This clonotype was observed at least ten times. J is TRBJ1-2 and V is TRBV5-8, with D hard to call. The germline CDR1 and CDR2 sequences are SGHTS and YDEGEE. With 1 base removed from V and 8 bases from J, the gap between germline ends came to 18 bases. This CDR3 has 15 amino acids. CDR3 bases: TGTGCCAGCAGCTTGCTACCCGATTCAGTCTGGGGCTACACCTTC. This translates into CASSLLPDSVWGYTF. Combining the CDR3 with reference TRBV5-8 and TRBJ1-2 gives the whole variable domain EAGVTQSPTHLIKTRGQQATLRCSPISGHTSVYWYQQALGLGLQFLLWYDEGEERNRGNFPPRFSGRQFPNYSSELNVNALELEDSALYLCASSLLPDSVWGYTFGSGTRLTVV.

This clonotype was picked up many times. This chain joins TRBV2 and TRBJ1-5, with D possibly being TRBD1 (6 bases). Germline V CDR1 and CDR2: SNHLY, FYNNEI. With 5 bases removed from V and 1 base from J, the gap between germline ends came to 9 bases. The CDR3 spans 14 residues. CDR3 sequence: CASSIRGSNQPQHF. CDR3 DNA: TGTGCCAGCAGTATCAGGGGAAGCAATCAGCCCCAGCATTTT.

This clonotype was seen repeatedly, ten times or more. The CDR3 DNA follows: TGTGCCTGGAGTGTGGGACTAGCGGGGAACTACAATGAGCAGTTCTTC. It specifies CAWSVGLAGNYNEQFF. The chain has TRBV30 and TRBJ2-1, with 13 bases aligning to TRBD2. The CDR3 consists of 16 residues. The germline V gene has CDR1 GTSNPN and CDR2 SVGIG (reference sequence). V shed 0 bases and J 3 bases; nucleotides not matched to a gene: 2.

This clonotype was counted at least ten times. V usage is TRBV7-6 and J usage is TRBJ2-2; 7 nucleotides agree with TRBD1. Per the germline V gene, CDR1 is SGHVS and CDR2 is FNYEAQ. The CDR3 has 13 residues. V was pared by 5 bases and J by 8 bases, with 5 bases of the junction left unmatched. The CDR3 protein is CASSHRGIGELFF. CDR3 in DNA: TGTGCCAGCAGCCACAGGGGTATTGGGGAGCTGTTTTTT. Complete variable domain (other parts from reference TRBV7-6 and TRBJ2-2): GAGVSQSPRYKVTKRGQDVALRCDPISGHVSLYWYRQALGQGPEFLTYFNYEAQQDKSGLPNDRFSAERPEGSISTLTIQRTEQRDSAMYRCASSHRGIGELFFGEGSRLTVL.

This clonotype came up many times. The chain employs TRBV6-2 or TRBV6-3 and TRBJ2-1; tentatively, D is TRBD2 (6 bases). Germline lookup yields CDR1 MNHEY and CDR2 SVGEGT. Trimming stripped 8 bases from V and 5 bases from J, with 16 bases between. This CDR3 has 14 amino acids. Here the CDR3 reads CASEASEYHNEQFF. The CDR3 nucleotides read TGTGCCAGCGAGGCTAGCGAATACCACAATGAGCAGTTCTTC.

This clonotype was found a few times. This chain links TRBV6-1 with TRBJ2-3; a possible D gene is TRBD2 (6 bases). The germline V gene has CDR1 MNHNS and CDR2 SASEGT. The length of the CDR3 is 14 residues. V dropped 6 bases and J dropped 1 base, with 11 bases sitting between them. CDR3 in DNA: TGTGCCAGCAGAATATCGGGGGGCACAGATACGCAGTATTTT. Protein product: CASRISGGTDTQYF.

This clonotype was counted a few times. The J gene is TRBJ2-1, the V gene TRBV6-1; a weak D match, TRBD2 (6 bases). The germline V gene has CDR1 MNHNS and CDR2 SASEGT. The CDR3 extends over 14 amino acids. The V end was cut by 6 bases, the J end by 2 bases, with 11 bases between. The CDR3 spells CASRGGGAYNEQFF. The DNA for the CDR3 is TGTGCCAGCAGAGGTGGCGGGGCCTACAATGAGCAGTTCTTC.

A word on this clonotype: A much larger clone sits a single nucleotide away, making a read error possible. The rearrangement joins TRBV7-9 to TRBJ2-7, with D maybe TRBD2 (7 bases). The CDR3 sequence is 15 residues long. Trimming pared 8 bases from V and 6 bases from J, leaving 23 bases between. Per germline, CDR1 SEHNR and CDR2 FQNEAQ (reference sequence). The CDR3: CASGGLGSGTSEQYF. In DNA form, the CDR3 reads TGTGCCAGCGGGGGGCTAGGGAGCGGGACCAGCGAGCAGTACTTC.

This clonotype was found many times. The rearrangement joins TRBV19 to TRBJ1-2, with D perhaps matching TRBD1 (6 bases). Looked up from germline, CDR1 is LNHDA and CDR2 is SQIVND (reference sequence). The CDR3 contains 14 residues. V lost 3 bases and J lost 8, with 16 bases in between. CDR3 nucleotides: TGTGCCAGTAGTATTACCGGGGGCGTAGGCGGCTACACCTTC. This gives the protein CASSITGGVGGYTF. Full variable domain (outside the CDR3, taken from reference TRBV19 and TRBJ1-2): DGGITQSPKYLFRKEGQNVTLSCEQNLNHDAMYWYRQDPGQGLRLIYYSQIVNDFQKGDIAEGYSVSREKKESFPLTVTSAQKNPTAFYLCASSITGGVGGYTFGSGTRLTVV.

This clonotype showed up many times. This chain links TRBV28 with TRBJ2-3, with 15 nucleotides matching TRBD2. The germline gives CDR1 MDHEN, CDR2 SYDVKM. J gave up 12 bases and V 6 bases, and 22 bases lay outside the gene matches. The CDR3 totals 19 residues. Here the CDR3 DNA reads TGTGCCAGCAGGCCAGCACCACCACGGACTAGCGGGAGGGGATCGCCCCAGTATTTT. Its translation: CASRPAPPRTSGRGSPQYF.

The table lists this clonotype with a few counts. The chain is built from TRBV20-1 and TRBJ2-1, with D maybe TRBD2 (7 bases). V gave up 5 bases and J gave up 8 bases, with 16 bases separating them. This CDR3 is 13 amino acids long. Germline V gene sequence: CDR1 DFQATT, CDR2 SNEGSKA (reference sequence). The CDR3 region is CSAYPGGPHEQFF. In nucleotides, the CDR3 is TGCAGTGCTTATCCCGGGGGGCCCCATGAGCAGTTCTTC.

This clonotype has ten or more counts. J is TRBJ1-2 and V is TRBV19; 9 bases map to TRBD1. CDR3 length: 14 amino acids. Germline V gene data show CDR1 as LNHDA and CDR2 as SQIVND (reference sequence). Germline trimming cut 9 bases from V and 4 bases from J; bases unmatched to any gene: 9. CDR3 sequence: CASSPGTGFYGYTF. CDR3 nucleotides: TGTGCCAGCAGTCCCGGGACAGGGTTCTATGGCTACACCTTC. Supplemented by reference TRBV19 and TRBJ1-2, the full variable domain reads DGGITQSPKYLFRKEGQNVTLSCEQNLNHDAMYWYRQDPGQGLRLIYYSQIVNDFQKGDIAEGYSVSREKKESFPLTVTSAQKNPTAFYLCASSPGTGFYGYTFGSGTRLTVV.

The table lists this clonotype with many counts. The chain has TRBV20-1 and TRBJ1-2, with D possibly matching TRBD1 (5 bases). Germline values: CDR1 DFQATT, CDR2 SNEGSKA (reference sequence). The ends were cut back, 3 bases at V and 7 bases at J, with 12 bases in the middle. This CDR3 contains 12 residues. Written as DNA, the CDR3 is TGCAGTGCTAGTTCCAGGGTAGCTGGCTACACCTTC. It translates to CSASSRVAGYTF.

This clonotype has ten or more counts. V usage is TRBV12-3 or TRBV12-4 and J usage is TRBJ1-4, with no clear D. CDR3 length: 15 residues. The V and J ends lost 6 bases and 5 bases respectively, with 16 bases between them. The CDR3 is CASSPRALGNEKLFF. DNA of the CDR3: TGTGCCAGCAGCCCTAGGGCCCTAGGAAATGAAAAACTGTTTTTT.

This chain joins TRBV5-4 and TRBJ2-3, with D possibly being TRBD2 (6 bases). The DNA end is a closer match to TRBJ2-7, so the J assignment may be wrong. CDR1 SGHNT and CDR2 YYREEE come from the germline V gene (reference sequence). The CDR3 loop spans 13 amino acids. The CDR3 reads CSSSLGGTYEQYV. Here the CDR3 DNA reads TGTTCCAGCAGCTTGGGAGGAACCTACGAGCAGTACGTC.

The chain carries TRBV2 and TRBJ2-2, with 9 nucleotides matching TRBD2. The ends lost 4 bases at V and 8 bases at J; junction bases unmatched: 8. Germline V gives CDR1 SNHLY, CDR2 FYNNEI. CDR3 length equals 15 residues. As DNA, the CDR3 is TGTGCCAGCAGTGGCCTAGCGGGATCGGGAGGGGAGCTGTTTTTT. It yields the protein CASSGLAGSGGELFF.

V is TRBV29-1 and J is TRBJ2-2; D is perhaps TRBD2 (5 bases). Germline values: CDR1 SQVTM, CDR2 ANQGSEA. CDR3 length equals 12 residues. V was clipped by 2 bases and J by 4 bases, with 5 bases between them. The chain's CDR3 is CSVERGTGELFF. CDR3 DNA sequence: TGCAGCGTTGAACGGGGCACCGGGGAGCTGTTTTTT.

This sequence joins TRBV20-1 and TRBJ2-1; 7 bases agree with TRBD2. V trimming: 6 bases; J trimming: 8 bases; junction bases outside the gene matches: 16. The length of the CDR3 is 15 residues. Per the germline V gene, CDR1 is DFQATT and CDR2 is SNEGSKA (reference sequence). The CDR3 DNA follows: TGCAGTGCACAACAACAGCCAGCGGGGCCGCATGAGCAGTTCTTC. It encodes CSAQQQPAGPHEQFF.

Points on this clonotype: The junction differs from germline at one of its ends, possibly a read error. This sequence joins TRBV29-1 and TRBJ2-1; 8 bases agree with TRBD1. Germline V CDR1 and CDR2: SQVTM, ANQGSEA. There are 14 residues in the CDR3. The DNA of the CDR3 is TGCAGCGCCCTGAAAGGGACAGGAGGGGATGAGCAGCTCTTC. Translated: CSALKGTGGDEQLF.

In this sample, this clonotype turned up many times. J is TRBJ2-1 and V is TRBV7-9, with D perhaps matching TRBD1 (6 bases). The CDR3 consists of 15 residues. Germline values: CDR1 SEHNR, CDR2 FQNEAQ (reference sequence). The V gene lost 4 bases and the J gene lost 7 bases, with 17 bases spanning the gap. The CDR3 reads CASSSLRTARNEQFF. The CDR3 DNA reads TGTGCCAGCAGCTCCCTCCGGACAGCACGTAATGAGCAGTTCTTC.

This clonotype was observed a single time. The V gene is TRBV3-1, the J gene TRBJ2-3; maybe TRBD2 (7 bases). CDR1 and CDR2 from the germline V gene are LGHDT and YNNKEL (reference sequence). This CDR3 is built from 14 residues. V lost 1 base, J lost 14 bases, and 19 bases lay in between. This CDR3 is CASSQALLAGGRYF. In nucleotides, the CDR3 is TGTGCCAGCAGCCAAGCCTTACTGGCCGGGGGGCGGTATTTT.

This clonotype was seen at least ten times. The chain has TRBV6-1 and TRBJ1-2; no clear D gene. CDR3 size: 13 residues. The V end was cut by 8 bases, the J end by 3 bases, with 13 bases between. Germline CDR1 is MNHNS and CDR2 is SASEGT. This CDR3 reads CASGNSLDYGYTF. The CDR3 DNA reads as TGTGCCAGCGGGAACAGTCTGGACTATGGCTACACCTTC.

In its sample, this clonotype was seen many times. The CDR3 here is CASSGRVSSNEQFF. The CDR3 DNA sequence: TGTGCATCCAGCGGGCGGGTTAGTAGTAATGAGCAGTTCTTC. The chain carries TRBV12-3 or TRBV12-4 and TRBJ2-1; tentative D call: TRBD2 (6 bases). The CDR3 is 14 residues long.

The rearrangement links TRBV9 to TRBJ2-1; 7 bases match TRBD2. The CDR3 loop spans 12 amino acids. Germline V gene data show CDR1 as SGDLS and CDR2 as YYNGEE. With 3 bases clipped from V and 12 bases from J, the junction kept 6 bases outside the gene matches. The DNA for the CDR3 is TGTGCCAGCAGCGCTGTTTCGGGGGGGCAGTTCTTC. It translates to CASSAVSGGQFF.

This clonotype came up many times. The chain uses TRBV6-2 or TRBV6-3 and TRBJ2-3; D may correspond to TRBD1 or TRBD2 (5 bases each). The germline V and J ends were trimmed by 2 bases and 3 bases, with 9 bases remaining between them. The CDR3 runs to 14 residues. The V gene's germline CDR1 is MNHEY and CDR2 SVGEGT. The CDR3 nucleotides are TGTGCCAGCAGTTACGAGGGGCTTACAGATACGCAGTATTTT. It codes for CASSYEGLTDTQYF.